This TCR beta chain comes out of a study of tumor-infiltrating lymphocytes in primary liver carcinoma. This clonotype was recorded once. The antigen is not known. Per the germline V gene, CDR1 is MNHNS and CDR2 is SASEGT. CDR3 size: 15 residues. Between the trimmed V and J ends, which lost 11 bases and 14 bases, there was a span of 30 bases. Reverse transcription of about 500 ng total RNA with a constant-region primer produced TCR beta cDNA. Amplification in three nested multiplex PCR rounds with slightly modified ARM-PCR gave rise to TCR beta libraries. A C-beta reverse primer and TRBV1-TRBV30 forward primers served in each of the first two PCR rounds, at about 10 cycles apiece. TCRdb fed the multiplex PCR reads into MiXCR, producing one record per CDR3 protein. The data contain 75,000 to 90,000 distinct CDR3 sequences, more than 65% of them singletons. The tissue used was unsorted bulk material of roughly 17-34 mg. RNA and DNA were co-extracted from it with the AllPrep DNA/RNA mini kit.

Study-level findings and limits: It was observed that only about 7-24% of the top clones appeared in every one of the five tumor regions. Overlap between tumor regions exceeded overlap of tumor with adjacent tissue or blood.

This receptor was obtained from a man aged 35 to 55 with primary liver carcinoma and hepatitis B virus infection. The sample consisted of liver tumor tissue from sampling region 1. Stated subset: tumor region T1, superior pole. The chain employs TRBV6-1 and TRBJ2-2; TRBD2 might be the D (6 bases). In nucleotides, the CDR3 is TGTGCCGTAAAAGGGTCAGGAGGGAACACCGGGGTACTGTTTTTT. Its protein is CAVKGSGGNTGVLFF.